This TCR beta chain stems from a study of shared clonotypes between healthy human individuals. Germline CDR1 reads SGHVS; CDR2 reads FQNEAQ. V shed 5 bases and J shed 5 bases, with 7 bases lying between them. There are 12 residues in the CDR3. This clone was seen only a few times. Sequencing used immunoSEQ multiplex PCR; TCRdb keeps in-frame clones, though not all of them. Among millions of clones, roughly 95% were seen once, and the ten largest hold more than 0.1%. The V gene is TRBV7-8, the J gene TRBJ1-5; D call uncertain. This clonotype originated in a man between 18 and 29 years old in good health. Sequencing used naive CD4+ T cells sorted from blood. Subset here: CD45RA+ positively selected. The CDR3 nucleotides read TGTGCCAGCAGCCAAAAGTATCAGCCCCAGCATTTT. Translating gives CASSQKYQPQHF.